This TCR beta chain was identified in a study of CD8 T cells in Susac syndrome (dated by TCRdb to between 2018 and 2020). Study-level background: Of the Susac syndrome patients who were sequenced, about six had clinically active disease and 8 or 9 were in clinical remission. Susac syndrome patients were therapy-naive, on corticosteroids (some also receiving IVIg), or on IVIg alone at blood withdrawal. Repertoire sequencing was used to test whether CD8+ T cell activation and differentiation in Susac syndrome was antigen driven. Clonality of the CD8+ T cell repertoire was compared between eleven to twelve healthy donors, roughly 14 Susac syndrome patients and 15 or so multiple sclerosis patients. Study-level results and caveats: Clonal expansion was seen in Susac syndrome CD8+ repertoires, peaking in CD8+ TEMRA cells and being greater in clinically active patients than in remitting ones. The number of individuals in the TCR sequencing and HLA analysis was recognized as being relatively small. Looking at Susac-specific public clones, the researchers identified approximately 15 in the total CD8+ repertoire and several in the CD8+ TEMRA repertoire.

CDR1 and CDR2, looked up from the germline V gene (reference sequence), are LGHDT and YNNKEL. From its cysteine to its phenylalanine, the CDR3 spans 13 amino acids. Here the CDR3 DNA is all that survives: 39 bases in frame from base 1. At the junction V is shortened by 10 bases and J by 3 bases; bases outside the gene matches: 5. RNA was extracted with the RNeasy kit and roughly 0.5 to 1 ug was reverse transcribed using random hexamers. The immunoSEQ multiplex PCR assay, which covers 54 Vbeta and 13 Jbeta segments, was used to amplify TCR beta CDR3 regions. PCR amplification bias was corrected using a synthetic template baseline for primer optimization and computational correction. The published analysis was carried out like this. Only productive sequences were kept, with reads annotated to V, D and J genes according to IMGT and analyzed in immunoSEQ Analyzer. To calculate clonality, Shannon entropy was normalized by log2 of the number of productive unique sequences and then subtracted from one. Public and private clones were assessed among the 100 most prevalent clones of each patient and control. Clones were defined as Susac-specific when absent from the healthy and MS cohorts, from about 1,100 published viral clones and from other ImmuneACCESS disease sequences. TCRdb passed the public sequencing reads through fastp at Q25 and MiXCR, retaining productive beta sequences. Entries are consolidated by CDR3 protein sequence, retaining the most common genes and DNA. The V and J calls here are based on TCRdb, not the publication. This sample comprises fewer than 60,000 distinct CDR3 sequences, just under 95% of them detected only once. The top ten clones comprise 0.75% of the sample.

Comment on this clonotype: Its antigen has not been determined. No much larger clone is present one base from it, and per-base qualities are unavailable.

Peripheral blood CD8+ and CD4+ T cells from healthy donors, Susac syndrome patients and multiple sclerosis patients were profiled using high-throughput TCR beta sequencing. Recently defined diagnostic criteria for definite or probable disease were met by the Susac syndrome patients. CD8+ TEMRA cells were enriched by FACS, while bulk CD8+ and CD4+ T cells were purified by magnetic negative isolation. Blood was drawn into EDTA tubes, processed within 24 hours, and PBMCs were isolated by density gradient centrifugation. PBMCs intended for TCR sequencing were cryopreserved in liquid nitrogen and thawed later in a water bath at 37 degrees C. Purity of sorted or isolated CD4+, CD8+ and CD8+ TEMRA cells was at least 90%.

This sequence uses TRBV3-1 and TRBJ2-5; 10 nucleotides in the junction match TRBD2. The sequence derives from a human donor with Susac syndrome. The material sequenced was CD8+ T cells from PBMCs. The nucleotide sequence is given as TGTGCCACCGCCGGACTAGCGGAAGAGACCCAGTACTTC. This sequence encodes CATAGLAEETQYF.